This T cell receptor (beta chain) was captured in a study of early T cells in non-severe SARS-CoV-2 infection. Study details: Sequencing used unsorted whole-blood bulk RNA, so chains lack pairing. Study conclusions and caveats: VDJdb matching, biased toward anti-spike CD8 responses, missed private and CD4 specificities.

Attachment of unique molecular identifiers was made to individual cDNA molecules. TCRdb analysed the 5' RACE reads with MiXCR anew, one entry per CDR3 protein. Here the sample spans approximately 70,000 distinct CDR3 sequences, about an eighth being singletons. CDR3 length: 15 amino acids. Trimming shortened V by 1 base and J by 4 bases, and 10 bases separated the two germline ends. Per germline, CDR1 LGHDT and CDR2 YNNKEL (reference sequence). Only a few counts were recorded for this clonotype. Its antigen is still unknown. The V and J genes are TRBV3-1 and TRBJ2-2; D perhaps matches TRBD1 (5 bases). The clonotype originates from an adult who was a healthcare worker with PCR-confirmed SARS-CoV-2 infection or an uninfected control (not recorded which). The material sequenced was whole blood. The CDR3 DNA follows: TGTGCCAGCAGCCAAGTTTCAGGGCGCACCGGGGAGCTGTTTTTT. Protein sequence: CASSQVSGRTGELFF.